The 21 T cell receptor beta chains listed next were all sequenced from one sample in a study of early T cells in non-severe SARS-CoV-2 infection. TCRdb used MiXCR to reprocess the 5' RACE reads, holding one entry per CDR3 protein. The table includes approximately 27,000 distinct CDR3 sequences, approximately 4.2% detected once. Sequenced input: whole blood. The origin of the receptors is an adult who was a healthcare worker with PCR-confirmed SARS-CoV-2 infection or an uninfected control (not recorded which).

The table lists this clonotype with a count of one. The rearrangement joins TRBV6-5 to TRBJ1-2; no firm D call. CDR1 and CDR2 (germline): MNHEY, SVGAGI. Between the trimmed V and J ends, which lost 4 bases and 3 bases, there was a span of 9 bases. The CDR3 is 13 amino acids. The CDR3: CASSSDGDYGYTF. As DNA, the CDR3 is TGTGCCAGCAGTTCGGACGGAGACTATGGCTACACCTTC.

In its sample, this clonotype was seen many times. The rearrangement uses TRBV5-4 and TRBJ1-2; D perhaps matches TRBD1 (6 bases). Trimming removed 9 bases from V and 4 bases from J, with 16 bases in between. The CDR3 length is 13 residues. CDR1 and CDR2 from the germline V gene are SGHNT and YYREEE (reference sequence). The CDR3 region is CATLRGQGYGYTF. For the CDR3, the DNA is TGTGCCACCTTGCGGGGGCAGGGCTATGGCTACACCTTC.

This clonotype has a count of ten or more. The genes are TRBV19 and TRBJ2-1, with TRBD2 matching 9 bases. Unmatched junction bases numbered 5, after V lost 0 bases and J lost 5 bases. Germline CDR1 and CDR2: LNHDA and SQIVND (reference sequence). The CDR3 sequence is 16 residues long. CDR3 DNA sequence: TGTGCCAGTAGTATAGATAAGACTAGCGGAAACAATGAGCAGTTCTTC. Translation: CASSIDKTSGNNEQFF.

The DNA for the CDR3 is TGTGCCACGAAGACACCCGGAACAGATACGCAGTATTTT. This encodes CATKTPGTDTQYF. The chain links TRBV6-6 to TRBJ2-3; no reliable D call. V lost 10 bases and J 3 bases, leaving 14 bases between the germline ends. Looked up from germline, CDR1 is MNHNY and CDR2 is SVGAGI (reference sequence). CDR3 length equals 13 residues.

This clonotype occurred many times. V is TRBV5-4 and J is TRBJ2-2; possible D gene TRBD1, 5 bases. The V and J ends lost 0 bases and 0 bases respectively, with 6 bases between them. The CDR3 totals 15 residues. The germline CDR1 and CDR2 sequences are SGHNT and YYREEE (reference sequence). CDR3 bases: TGTGCCAGCAGCTTGGCCAGGGCGAACACCGGGGAGCTGTTTTTT. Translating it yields CASSLARANTGELFF.

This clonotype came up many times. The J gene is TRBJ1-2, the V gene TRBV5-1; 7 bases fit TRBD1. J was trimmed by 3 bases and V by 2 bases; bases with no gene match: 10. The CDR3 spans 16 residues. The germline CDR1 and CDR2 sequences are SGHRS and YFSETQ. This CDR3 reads CASSLRRQGRDYGYTF. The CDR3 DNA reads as TGCGCCAGCAGCTTAAGGAGACAGGGTCGGGACTATGGCTACACCTTC.

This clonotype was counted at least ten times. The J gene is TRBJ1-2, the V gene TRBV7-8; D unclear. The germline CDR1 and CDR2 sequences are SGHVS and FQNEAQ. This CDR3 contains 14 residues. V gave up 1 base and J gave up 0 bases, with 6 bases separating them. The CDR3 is CASSLEASNYGYTF. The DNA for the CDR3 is TGTGCCAGCAGCTTAGAGGCCTCTAACTATGGCTACACCTTC.

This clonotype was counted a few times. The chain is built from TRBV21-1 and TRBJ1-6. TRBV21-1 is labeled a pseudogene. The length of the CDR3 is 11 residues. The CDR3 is CASSSQEDLHF. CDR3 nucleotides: TGTGCCAGCAGCTCGCAGGAGGACCTCCACTTT.

CDR3 coding DNA: TGTGCCAGTAGTATAGGCTATCTACTAGCGGGCAATGAGCAGTTCTTC. Protein sequence: CASSIGYLLAGNEQFF. The chain recombines TRBV19 with TRBJ2-1; TRBD2 matches at 9 bases. J lost 6 bases, V lost 1 base, and 7 bases had no gene match. The CDR3 covers 16 residues. CDR1 LNHDA and CDR2 SQIVND come from the germline V gene (reference sequence).

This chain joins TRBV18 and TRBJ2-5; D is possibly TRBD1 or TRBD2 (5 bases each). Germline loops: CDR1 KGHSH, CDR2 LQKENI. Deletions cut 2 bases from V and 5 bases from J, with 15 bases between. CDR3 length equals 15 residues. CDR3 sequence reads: CASSPISAGSETQYF. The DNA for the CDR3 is TGTGCCAGCTCACCAATTTCGGCAGGGAGCGAGACCCAGTACTTC.

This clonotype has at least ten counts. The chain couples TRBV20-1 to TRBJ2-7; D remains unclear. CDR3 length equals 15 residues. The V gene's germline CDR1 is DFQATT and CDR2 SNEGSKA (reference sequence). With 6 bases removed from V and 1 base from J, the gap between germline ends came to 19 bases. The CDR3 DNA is TGCAGTGCCAATCCCGGCGACTCCCCATCCTACGAGCAGTACTTC. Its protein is CSANPGDSPSYEQYF.

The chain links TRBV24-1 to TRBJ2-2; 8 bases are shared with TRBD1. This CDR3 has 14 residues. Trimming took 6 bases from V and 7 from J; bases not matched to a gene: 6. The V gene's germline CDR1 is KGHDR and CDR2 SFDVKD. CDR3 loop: CATSMDRVGGELFF. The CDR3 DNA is TGTGCCACCAGTATGGACAGGGTTGGCGGGGAGCTGTTTTTT.

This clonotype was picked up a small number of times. CDR3 amino acids: CASSQDGTRYTEAFF. DNA for the CDR3: TGTGCCAGCAGCCAGGACGGAACACGTTACACTGAAGCTTTCTTT. The chain couples TRBV3-1 to TRBJ1-1; D is ambiguous. Trimming removed 3 bases from V and 3 bases from J, with 14 bases in between. This CDR3 contains 15 residues. CDR1 LGHDT and CDR2 YNNKEL come from the germline V gene (reference sequence).

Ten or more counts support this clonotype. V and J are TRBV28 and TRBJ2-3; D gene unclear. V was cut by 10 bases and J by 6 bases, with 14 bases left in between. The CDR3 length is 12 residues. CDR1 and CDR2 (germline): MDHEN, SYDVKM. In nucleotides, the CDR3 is TGTGCCATTCTCCGGGTTGGTGATACGCAGTATTTT. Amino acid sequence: CAILRVGDTQYF.

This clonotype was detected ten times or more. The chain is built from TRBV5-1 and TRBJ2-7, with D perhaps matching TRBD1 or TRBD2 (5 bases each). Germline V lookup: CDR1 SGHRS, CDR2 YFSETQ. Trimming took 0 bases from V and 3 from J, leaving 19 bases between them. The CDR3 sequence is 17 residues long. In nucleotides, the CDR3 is TGCGCCAGCAGCTTGGCGGGAAGTGGGGCCGGGGACTACGAGCAGTACTTC. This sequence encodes CASSLAGSGAGDYEQYF.

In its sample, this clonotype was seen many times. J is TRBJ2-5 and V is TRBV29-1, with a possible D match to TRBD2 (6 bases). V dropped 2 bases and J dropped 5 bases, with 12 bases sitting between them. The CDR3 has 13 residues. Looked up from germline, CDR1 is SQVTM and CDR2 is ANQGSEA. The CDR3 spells CSVEFGGRETQYF. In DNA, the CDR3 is TGCAGCGTTGAATTCGGGGGAAGGGAGACCCAGTACTTC.

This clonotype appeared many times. The CDR3 reads CASSLAASSYEQYF. The CDR3 DNA sequence: TGTGCCAGCAGTTTGGCCGCGAGCTCCTACGAGCAGTACTTC. The chain uses TRBV28 and TRBJ2-7; unclear D gene. Germline V gene lookup returns CDR1 MDHEN and CDR2 SYDVKM. The CDR3 extends over 14 amino acids. V was pared by 3 bases and J by 0 bases, with 9 bases between.

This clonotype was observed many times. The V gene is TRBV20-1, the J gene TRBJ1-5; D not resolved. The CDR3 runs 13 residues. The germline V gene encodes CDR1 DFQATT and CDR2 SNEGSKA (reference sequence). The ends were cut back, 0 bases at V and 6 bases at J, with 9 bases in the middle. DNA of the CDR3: TGCAGTGCTAGAGAGAGGAGTGTTCAGCCCCAGCATTTT. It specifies CSARERSVQPQHF.

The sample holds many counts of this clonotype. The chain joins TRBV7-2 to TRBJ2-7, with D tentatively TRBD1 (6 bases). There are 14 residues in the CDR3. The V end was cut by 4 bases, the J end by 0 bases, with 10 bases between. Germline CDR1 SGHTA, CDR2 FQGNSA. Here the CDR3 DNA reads TGTGCCAGCAGCTCCACAGGGACCTCCTACGAGCAGTACTTC. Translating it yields CASSSTGTSYEQYF.

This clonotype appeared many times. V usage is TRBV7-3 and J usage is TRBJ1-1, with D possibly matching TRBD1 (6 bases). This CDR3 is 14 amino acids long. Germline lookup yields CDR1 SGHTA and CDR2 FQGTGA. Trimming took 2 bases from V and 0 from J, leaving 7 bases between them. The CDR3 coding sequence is TGTGCCAGCAGCTTACAGGGGTTGAACACTGAAGCTTTCTTT. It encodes CASSLQGLNTEAFF.

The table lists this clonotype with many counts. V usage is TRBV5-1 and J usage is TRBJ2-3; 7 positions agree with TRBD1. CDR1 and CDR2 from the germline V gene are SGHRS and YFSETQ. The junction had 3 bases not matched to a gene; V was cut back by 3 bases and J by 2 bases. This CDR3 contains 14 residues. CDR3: CASSSGQTTDTQYF. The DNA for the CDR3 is TGCGCCAGCAGCTCGGGACAGACCACAGATACGCAGTATTTT.